Only one count was recorded for the clone carrying this T cell receptor beta chain. The antigen remains unidentified. The data were taken from a study of cytomegalovirus exposure and HLA in healthy donors. Across the whole study: The same platform was used for the 100 to 150 validation repertoires as for the roughly 670 first-cohort repertoires, as reported in a later analysis. Study-wide findings and caveats: A list of about 160 TCR beta chains associated with cytomegalovirus was given.

The table came from immunoSEQ multiplex PCR; TCRdb's copy has only in-frame clones and leaves some out. The table lists 250,000 or so clones, around nine tenths of them singletons. The CDR3 consists of 16 residues. Trimming removed 4 bases at V and 0 bases at J, with 15 bases between. The germline V gene encodes CDR1 SGDLS and CDR2 YYNGEE. The V call is TRBV9, the J call TRBJ2-3; a possible D gene is TRBD2 (6 bases). The material sequenced was PBMCs. The receptor comes from a man aged 18 to 29 in good health and CMV-seronegative. The CDR3 sequence is CASSLMGLPSTDTQYF. For the CDR3, the DNA is TGTGCCAGCAGCCTCATGGGACTCCCCAGCACAGATACGCAGTATTTT.